Each of the 32 T cell receptor beta chains below was sequenced from the same sample in a study of blood T cell repertoires in COVID-19. Assay: immunoSEQ multiplex PCR; the TCRdb copy retains only in-frame clones and omits some. The table shows a few hundred thousand clones, with over 70% occurring only once. What was sequenced was peripheral blood. These receptors all come from a woman aged 70-85 years with COVID-19, enrolled during active disease.

The J gene is TRBJ2-1, the V gene TRBV27; tentatively, D is TRBD2 (6 bases). The CDR3 is made up of 12 amino acids. V lost 4 bases to trimming and J lost 9 bases, with 10 bases between them. Germline V gives CDR1 MNHEY, CDR2 SMNVEV (reference sequence). In DNA form, the CDR3 reads TGTGCCAGCAGTTGGAGGGACGGTGAGCAGTTCTTC. The encoded protein is CASSWRDGEQFF.

This clone appeared a single time. J is TRBJ1-2 and V is TRBV4-2; D not certain. This CDR3 has 12 amino acids. In germline, CDR1 is LGHNA, CDR2 YNFKEQ. The germline V and J ends were trimmed by 3 bases and 8 bases, with 10 bases remaining between them. The CDR3 region has the DNA TGTGCCAGCAGCCATCCCGGACTGGGCTACACCTTC. It is translated as CASSHPGLGYTF.

The chain is built from TRBV11-3 and TRBJ2-7; no clear D gene. Trimming removed 2 bases from V and 4 bases from J, with 9 bases in between. Germline CDR1 and CDR2: SGHNT and YENEEA. This CDR3 is built from 13 residues. CDR3 loop: CASSLTQVYEQYF. CDR3 nucleotides: TGTGCCAGCAGCTTAACCCAGGTATACGAGCAGTACTTC.

In its sample, this clone was seen once. The genes are TRBV27 and TRBJ2-2, with a tentative D call TRBD2 (6 bases). This CDR3 is built from 14 residues. Per germline, CDR1 MNHEY and CDR2 SMNVEV (reference sequence). V lost 7 bases to trimming and J lost 3 bases, with 12 bases between them. The CDR3 loop reads CASTSGSYTGELFF. The CDR3 bases are TGTGCCAGCACCAGCGGGTCCTACACCGGGGAGCTGTTTTTT.

The chain has TRBV19 and TRBJ1-2; no firm D call. Germline V gene lookup returns CDR1 LNHDA and CDR2 SQIVND (reference sequence). The V end lost 7 bases, the J end lost 3 bases, and 15 bases lay between the germline ends. CDR3 length equals 14 residues. The CDR3 coding sequence is TGTGCCAGTACCACGCCGCGCGCTGACTATGGCTACACCTTC. Amino acids: CASTTPRADYGYTF.

This clone was found many times. The CDR3 loop is CASGQYTEAFF. The CDR3 nucleotides read TGTGCCAGCGGACAGTACACTGAAGCTTTCTTT. V and J are TRBV2 and TRBJ1-1; D possibly corresponds to TRBD1 (6 bases). This CDR3 has 11 amino acids. Trimming cost V 8 bases and J 3 bases, with 7 bases left between them. CDR1 and CDR2 from the germline V gene are SNHLY and FYNNEI.

This rearrangement joins TRBV28 to TRBJ2-2, with a weak D call TRBD1 (5 bases). CDR1 and CDR2 (germline): MDHEN, SYDVKM. The length of the CDR3 is 14 residues. Between the trimmed V and J ends, which lost 8 bases and 2 bases, there was a span of 12 bases. The CDR3 reads CASGDWGNTGELFF. The CDR3 coding sequence is TGTGCCAGCGGGGATTGGGGCAACACCGGGGAGCTGTTTTTT.

The rearrangement uses TRBV11-2 and TRBJ1-2; D remains ambiguous. Trimming cost V 5 bases and J 8 bases, with 18 bases left between them. The CDR3 spans 14 residues. Per germline, CDR1 SGHAT and CDR2 FQNNGV. CDR3 DNA: TGTGCCAGCAGCCCGGGGTGGTCCCAGTGGGGCTACACCTTC. It translates to CASSPGWSQWGYTF.

J is TRBJ2-7 and V is TRBV19; 11 positions match TRBD1. V lost 6 bases and J lost 2; bases outside the gene matches: 3. This CDR3 has 14 residues. The V gene's germline CDR1 is LNHDA and CDR2 SQIVND (reference sequence). The CDR3 DNA is TGTGCCAGTAGCCTGGGACAGGGGGCCTACGAGCAGTACTTC. Its translation: CASSLGQGAYEQYF.

V is TRBV11-2 and J is TRBJ2-2; 7 bases are a match to TRBD2. J was trimmed by 8 bases and V by 6 bases; bases with no gene match: 12. The CDR3 sequence is 15 residues long. Germline CDR1 and CDR2: SGHAT and FQNNGV. CDR3 nucleotide sequence: TGTGCCAGCAGGGAACTATGGGGGGGTGTTGGGGAGCTGTTTTTT. The encoded protein is CASRELWGGVGELFF.

This sequence joins TRBV4-3 and TRBJ1-6, with TRBD1 as a possible D gene (6 bases). Germline CDR1 LGHNA, CDR2 YSLEER. This CDR3 has 14 residues. The ends were cut back, 4 bases at V and 7 bases at J, with 11 bases in the middle. CDR3 amino acids: CASSRGGPNSPLHF. The DNA of the CDR3 is TGCGCCAGCAGCCGAGGGGGACCGAATTCACCCCTCCACTTT.

The chain carries TRBV7-9 and TRBJ2-3; D possibly corresponds to TRBD2 (6 bases). CDR3 length: 17 amino acids. Per germline, CDR1 SEHNR and CDR2 FQNEAQ (reference sequence). Trimming removed 2 bases from V and 2 bases from J, with 17 bases in between. CDR3: CASSLSVASEITDTQYF. In nucleotides, the CDR3 is TGTGCCAGCAGCTTAAGCGTGGCTAGCGAAATCACAGATACGCAGTATTTT.

The chain employs TRBV18 and TRBJ2-2; a possible D gene is TRBD1 (6 bases). Germline CDR1 and CDR2: KGHSH and LQKENI. V was trimmed by 8 bases and J by 5 bases, leaving 15 bases between them. There are 14 residues in the CDR3. The chain's CDR3 is CASRQDDGTGELFF. CDR3 sequence (DNA): TGTGCCAGCCGACAGGACGACGGGACCGGGGAGCTGTTTTTT.

The chain has TRBV7-3 and TRBJ2-2, with unresolved D. V gave up 2 bases and J gave up 1 base, with 5 bases separating them. Germline CDR1 reads SGHTA; CDR2 reads FQGTGA. CDR3 size: 14 residues. CDR3 bases: TGTGCCAGCAGCTTATCCGGGAACACCGGGGAGCTGTTTTTT. It translates to CASSLSGNTGELFF.

The genes are TRBV3-1 (or the pseudogene TRBV3-2) and TRBJ2-1, with 11 bases that match TRBD2. Germline V gene sequence: CDR1 LGHDT, CDR2 YNNKEL (reference sequence). V shed 1 base and J 4 bases; nucleotides not matched to a gene: 3. The CDR3 spans 16 residues. This chain's CDR3 is CASSQGGTSGYNEQFF. The CDR3 nucleotides are TGTGCCAGCAGCCAAGGGGGGACTAGCGGATACAATGAGCAGTTCTTC.

This chain uses TRBV6-1 with TRBJ2-7; tentatively, D is TRBD1 (6 bases). This CDR3 comprises 13 residues. Between the trimmed V and J ends, which lost 3 bases and 9 bases, there was a span of 15 bases. Germline V gene lookup returns CDR1 MNHNS and CDR2 SASEGT. The CDR3 DNA reads as TGTGCCAGCAGTGAGATCAGGGGAAACGGGCAGTACTTC. Protein sequence: CASSEIRGNGQYF.

J is TRBJ2-7 and V is TRBV10-3; tentatively, D is TRBD1 (7 bases). The CDR3 extends over 15 amino acids. Germline CDR1 ENHRY, CDR2 SYGVKD. The V end lost 0 bases, the J end lost 2 bases, and 11 bases lay between the germline ends. The CDR3 nucleotides read TGTGCCATCAGTGAGTCGCGGGACAGCACCTACGAGCAGTACTTC. Its translation is CAISESRDSTYEQYF.

The chain combines TRBV28 with TRBJ2-2, with TRBD1 identical over 8 bases. This CDR3 has 15 amino acids. J gave up 7 bases and V 8 bases, and 12 bases lay outside the gene matches. The germline CDR1 and CDR2 sequences are MDHEN and SYDVKM. DNA of the CDR3: TGTGCCAGCTCAAGAAGGCAGGGGGCCGTCGGGGAGCTGTTTTTT. Residues: CASSRRQGAVGELFF.

In its sample, this clone was seen once. This chain uses TRBV5-5 with TRBJ1-5; tentative D call: TRBD1 (5 bases). The CDR3 totals 17 residues. V lost 4 bases, J lost 3 bases, and 20 bases lay in between. The germline V gene has CDR1 SGHKS and CDR2 YYEKEE (reference sequence). As DNA, the CDR3 is TGTGCCAGCAGCCCCTACCCAATTGACAGAAACAATCAGCCCCAGCATTTT. It yields the protein CASSPYPIDRNNQPQHF.

The chain joins TRBV2 to TRBJ2-3, with D maybe TRBD1 (5 bases). V lost 6 bases to trimming and J lost 3 bases, with 10 bases between them. CDR3 length: 13 residues. Germline CDR1 SNHLY, CDR2 FYNNEI. CDR3 bases: TGTGCCAGCAGGCAAGACAGTACAGATACGCAGTATTTT. Protein sequence: CASRQDSTDTQYF.

The chain carries TRBV6-5 and TRBJ2-3; weak D call: TRBD2 (6 bases). CDR3 length: 13 residues. CDR1 is MNHEY and CDR2 is SVGAGI in the germline V gene. V lost 11 bases and J lost 2, with 14 bases in between. CDR3 amino acids: CAGGRLDTDTQYF. CDR3 sequence (DNA): TGTGCCGGTGGGAGACTAGACACAGATACGCAGTATTTT.

The chain carries TRBV28 and TRBJ1-6; 7 bases line up with TRBD1. V lost 5 bases, J lost 9 bases, and 13 bases stayed unmatched. The CDR3 runs to 16 residues. From germline, CDR1 is MDHEN and CDR2 SYDVKM. CDR3 sequence: CASSHPSQGVGSPLHF. In nucleotides, the CDR3 is TGTGCCAGCAGTCACCCGTCGCAGGGGGTAGGTTCACCCCTCCACTTT.

In its sample, this clone was seen once. The chain uses TRBV13 and TRBJ1-2, with TRBD1 matching over 7 bases. This CDR3 has 17 residues. Unmatched junction bases numbered 16, after V lost 4 bases and J lost 5 bases. Germline-derived CDR1 and CDR2 are PRHDT and FYEKMQ (reference sequence). The CDR3 nucleotides are TGTGCCAGCAGCTGGTCCATCAGGGGCACAGGGGATTATGGCTACACCTTC. This gives the protein CASSWSIRGTGDYGYTF.

This chain links TRBV11-2 with TRBJ2-1; D gene unclear. The germline V gene encodes CDR1 SGHAT and CDR2 FQNNGV. The CDR3 length is 13 residues. V lost 4 bases to trimming and J lost 1 base, with 5 bases between them. Here the CDR3 DNA reads TGTGCCAGCAGCTCAAATTCCTACAATGAGCAGTTCTTC. This gives the protein CASSSNSYNEQFF. Drawing the rest from reference TRBV11-2 and TRBJ2-1, the complete variable domain is EAGVAQSPRYKIIEKRQSVAFWCNPISGHATLYWYQQILGQGPKLLIQFQNNGVVDDSQLPKDRFSAERLKGVDSTLKIQPAKLEDSAVYLCASSSNSYNEQFFGPGTRLTVL.

The chain uses TRBV5-1 and TRBJ2-7; no reliable D call. Between the trimmed V and J ends, which lost 2 bases and 7 bases, there was a span of 13 bases. The CDR3 is 13 amino acids. Germline CDR1 reads SGHRS; CDR2 reads YFSETQ. The CDR3 loop is CASSFSGDLEQYF. In nucleotides, the CDR3 is TGCGCCAGCAGCTTCTCGGGTGATTTGGAGCAGTACTTC.

The chain is built from TRBV5-1 and TRBJ1-2; no firm D call. The CDR3 has 11 residues. Germline CDR1 SGHRS, CDR2 YFSETQ. The V gene lost 4 bases and the J gene lost 4 bases, with 5 bases spanning the gap. In nucleotides, the CDR3 is TGCGCCAGCAGCGGAGCCTATGGCTACACCTTC. Its protein is CASSGAYGYTF.

The chain employs TRBV5-1 and TRBJ1-6; TRBD1 is a possible D gene (5 bases). In germline, CDR1 is SGHRS, CDR2 YFSETQ. Trimming removed 4 bases from V and 0 bases from J, with 11 bases in between. The CDR3 consists of 16 residues. For the CDR3, the DNA is TGCGCCAGCAGCGGGGGGGACGGCTCCTATAATTCACCCCTCCACTTT. Translated, it gives CASSGGDGSYNSPLHF.

The chain combines TRBV7-2 with TRBJ2-7; the D gene is possibly TRBD2 (6 bases). Germline CDR1 is SGHTA and CDR2 is FQGNSA. The CDR3 sequence is 16 residues long. V was trimmed by 5 bases and J by 5 bases, leaving 22 bases between them. The CDR3: CASSPQMGGVGNEQYF. In nucleotides, the CDR3 is TGTGCCAGCAGCCCTCAAATGGGGGGAGTAGGCAACGAGCAGTACTTC.

The J gene is TRBJ1-6, the V gene TRBV6-6, with D tentatively TRBD1 (6 bases). V was shortened by 7 bases and J by 10 bases, with 17 bases between the two germline ends. Germline CDR1 and CDR2: MNHNY and SVGAGI (reference sequence). The CDR3 is 14 amino acids. The CDR3 DNA sequence: TGTGCCAGCACCCACGAGGGGGTGGACTCACCCCTCCACTTT. Protein sequence: CASTHEGVDSPLHF.

This rearrangement joins TRBV19 to TRBJ2-7, with TRBD1 identical over 7 bases. This CDR3 contains 14 residues. Germline CDR1 and CDR2: LNHDA and SQIVND (reference sequence). V trimming: 5 bases; J trimming: 4 bases; junction bases outside the gene matches: 8. CDR3 residues: CASSGTGRGYEQYF. CDR3 coding DNA: TGTGCCAGTAGTGGTACGGGCAGGGGGTACGAGCAGTACTTC.

V is TRBV7-6 and J is TRBJ2-3; 7 bases agree with TRBD2. This CDR3 has 16 residues. With 1 base clipped from V and 0 bases from J, the junction kept 4 bases outside the gene matches. Germline CDR1 reads SGHVS; CDR2 reads FNYEAQ. The CDR3 nucleotides are TGTGCCAGCAGCTTAGGAGCGGGAATAAGCACAGATACGCAGTATTTT. This encodes CASSLGAGISTDTQYF.

The V call is TRBV6-5, the J call TRBJ1-3; 8 nucleotides agree with TRBD1. Trimming took 5 bases from V and 8 from J; bases not matched to a gene: 11. This CDR3 region has 15 residues. Germline V gene sequence: CDR1 MNHEY, CDR2 SVGAGI. CDR3 sequence: CASSRQGQGTYTIYF. In DNA form, the CDR3 reads TGTGCCAGCAGTCGTCAAGGACAGGGAACGTACACCATATATTTT.